This passage covers 11 T cell receptor beta chains from one sample sequenced in a study of technical replicates of blood from a few donors (dated 2017 in TCRdb). Library prep was done by the immunoSEQ multiplex PCR assay. Imported from immuneACCESS, the table was reduced by TCRdb to in-frame sequences with V and J called. These copies leave out some clones; in studies compared against another copy, an unresolved V gene accounts for under half, and the cause of the remainder is not known. The sample yields over 55,000 clones; around 85% were counted once. The ten largest make up 5% to 6.5% of the sample. The sample was PBMCs. All receptors derive from a human donor in good health. Some clones in this sample may be carry-over from other donors' samples.

This chain joins TRBV6-1 and TRBJ1-5, with TRBD1 matching over 8 bases. The CDR3 sequence is 15 residues long. Germline CDR1 is MNHNS and CDR2 is SASEGT. V was pared by 4 bases and J by 7 bases, with 9 bases of the junction left unmatched. The CDR3 here is CASSGEPGGSQPQHF. CDR3 nucleotide sequence: TGTGCCAGCAGTGGTGAGCCAGGGGGCAGCCAGCCCCAGCATTTT.

The chain is built from TRBV5-1 and TRBJ1-2, with 10 nucleotides matching TRBD1. Germline assignment: CDR1 SGHRS and CDR2 YFSETQ. CDR3 length equals 14 residues. V dropped 3 bases and J dropped 8; count of bases not matched to a gene: 7. The DNA for the CDR3 is TGCGCCAGCAGCTCGGGACAGGGGAGTAGAGGCTACACCTTC. Translated: CASSSGQGSRGYTF. The full variable domain, in which reference TRBV5-1 and TRBJ1-2 provide the parts outside the CDR3, is KAGVTQTPRYLIKTRGQQVTLSCSPISGHRSVSWYQQTPGQGLQFLFEYFSETQRNKGNFPGRFSGRQFSNSRSEMNVSTLELGDSALYLCASSSGQGSRGYTFGSGTRLTVV.

The chain employs TRBV7-9 and TRBJ2-5, with 14 bases that match TRBD2. CDR1 is SEHNR, CDR2 FQNEAQ, per germline (reference sequence). The trim removed 5 bases at V and 5 bases at J, leaving 7 bases unmatched. CDR3 size: 16 residues. DNA for the CDR3: TGTGCCAGCAGCCACACGGGACTAGCGGGAGATGAGACCCAGTACTTC. Amino acids: CASSHTGLAGDETQYF.

The chain joins TRBV5-1 to TRBJ2-3; no reliable D call. The germline CDR1 and CDR2 sequences are SGHRS and YFSETQ. The CDR3 extends over 14 amino acids. Trimming took off 3 bases at V and 2 bases at J, with 10 bases between the two ends. This CDR3 reads CASSSLETTDTQYF. The DNA of the CDR3 is TGCGCCAGCAGCTCCCTAGAGACCACAGATACGCAGTATTTT.

The genes are TRBV6-1 and TRBJ2-3; 9 positions match TRBD1. CDR1 is MNHNS, CDR2 SASEGT, per germline. CDR3 length equals 16 residues. V lost 4 bases to trimming and J lost 2 bases; unmatched junction nucleotides: 7. CDR3 nucleotide sequence: TGTGCCAGCAGTGTATCTGGGACAGGGCTCACAGATACGCAGTATTTT. Translation gives CASSVSGTGLTDTQYF.

The chain links TRBV30 to TRBJ2-7; a possible D gene is TRBD2 (6 bases). Germline V gene data show CDR1 as GTSNPN and CDR2 as SVGIG (reference sequence). Trimming took off 0 bases at V and 7 bases at J, with 22 bases between the two ends. This CDR3 comprises 16 residues. DNA for the CDR3: TGTGCCTGGAGTGTAACACGTACGGGAGTATTCCTAGAGCAGTACTTC. Translation gives CAWSVTRTGVFLEQYF.

At least ten counts were recorded for this clone. This chain uses TRBV5-1 with TRBJ1-4; no reliable D call. Per germline, CDR1 SGHRS and CDR2 YFSETQ. The CDR3 covers 14 residues. V lost 3 bases and J 6 bases, leaving 12 bases between the germline ends. CDR3 coding DNA: TGCGCCAGCAGCTCGGCAGGAGGGTATGAAAAACTGTTTTTT. Its translation is CASSSAGGYEKLFF.

CDR3 DNA: TGTGCCAGTATGAGGGGAGGCAACACTGAAGCTTTCTTT. Protein product: CASMRGGNTEAFF. The V call is TRBV19, the J call TRBJ1-1; weak D call: TRBD1 (5 bases). CDR1 is LNHDA and CDR2 is SQIVND in the germline V gene (reference sequence). Trimming took 7 bases from V and 2 from J, leaving 11 bases between them. The CDR3 contains 13 residues.

The genes are TRBV9 and TRBJ2-7; D possibly corresponds to TRBD1 (6 bases). Trimming took off 4 bases at V and 0 bases at J, with 17 bases between the two ends. CDR3 length equals 16 residues. Germline V CDR1 and CDR2: SGDLS, YYNGEE. The DNA of the CDR3 is TGTGCCAGCAGCTGCAATCCGGGACAAAGCTCCTACGAGCAGTACTTC. It is translated as CASSCNPGQSSYEQYF.

The rearrangement joins TRBV6-1 to TRBJ2-6; possible D gene TRBD1, 6 bases. The CDR3 runs to 16 residues. The germline V gene encodes CDR1 MNHNS and CDR2 SASEGT. Trimming removed 0 bases at V and 0 bases at J, with 6 bases between. Here the CDR3 reads CASSEADSSGANVLTF. CDR3 coding DNA: TGTGCCAGCAGTGAAGCGGACAGCTCTGGGGCCAACGTCCTGACTTTC.

V usage is TRBV7-9 and J usage is TRBJ1-1; weak D call: TRBD1 (5 bases). The CDR3 runs 13 residues. Germline lookup yields CDR1 SEHNR and CDR2 FQNEAQ (reference sequence). V lost 5 bases to trimming and J lost 1 base, with 8 bases between them. The CDR3 sequence: CASSPTGNTEAFF. CDR3 coding DNA: TGTGCCAGCAGCCCTACAGGGAACACTGAAGCTTTCTTT. The full variable domain, rest sourced from reference TRBV7-9 and TRBJ1-1, is DTGVSQNPRHKITKRGQNVTFRCDPISEHNRLYWYRQTLGQGPEFLTYFQNEAQLEKSRLLSDRFSAERPKGSFSTLEIQRTEQGDSAMYLCASSPTGNTEAFFGQGTRLTVV.